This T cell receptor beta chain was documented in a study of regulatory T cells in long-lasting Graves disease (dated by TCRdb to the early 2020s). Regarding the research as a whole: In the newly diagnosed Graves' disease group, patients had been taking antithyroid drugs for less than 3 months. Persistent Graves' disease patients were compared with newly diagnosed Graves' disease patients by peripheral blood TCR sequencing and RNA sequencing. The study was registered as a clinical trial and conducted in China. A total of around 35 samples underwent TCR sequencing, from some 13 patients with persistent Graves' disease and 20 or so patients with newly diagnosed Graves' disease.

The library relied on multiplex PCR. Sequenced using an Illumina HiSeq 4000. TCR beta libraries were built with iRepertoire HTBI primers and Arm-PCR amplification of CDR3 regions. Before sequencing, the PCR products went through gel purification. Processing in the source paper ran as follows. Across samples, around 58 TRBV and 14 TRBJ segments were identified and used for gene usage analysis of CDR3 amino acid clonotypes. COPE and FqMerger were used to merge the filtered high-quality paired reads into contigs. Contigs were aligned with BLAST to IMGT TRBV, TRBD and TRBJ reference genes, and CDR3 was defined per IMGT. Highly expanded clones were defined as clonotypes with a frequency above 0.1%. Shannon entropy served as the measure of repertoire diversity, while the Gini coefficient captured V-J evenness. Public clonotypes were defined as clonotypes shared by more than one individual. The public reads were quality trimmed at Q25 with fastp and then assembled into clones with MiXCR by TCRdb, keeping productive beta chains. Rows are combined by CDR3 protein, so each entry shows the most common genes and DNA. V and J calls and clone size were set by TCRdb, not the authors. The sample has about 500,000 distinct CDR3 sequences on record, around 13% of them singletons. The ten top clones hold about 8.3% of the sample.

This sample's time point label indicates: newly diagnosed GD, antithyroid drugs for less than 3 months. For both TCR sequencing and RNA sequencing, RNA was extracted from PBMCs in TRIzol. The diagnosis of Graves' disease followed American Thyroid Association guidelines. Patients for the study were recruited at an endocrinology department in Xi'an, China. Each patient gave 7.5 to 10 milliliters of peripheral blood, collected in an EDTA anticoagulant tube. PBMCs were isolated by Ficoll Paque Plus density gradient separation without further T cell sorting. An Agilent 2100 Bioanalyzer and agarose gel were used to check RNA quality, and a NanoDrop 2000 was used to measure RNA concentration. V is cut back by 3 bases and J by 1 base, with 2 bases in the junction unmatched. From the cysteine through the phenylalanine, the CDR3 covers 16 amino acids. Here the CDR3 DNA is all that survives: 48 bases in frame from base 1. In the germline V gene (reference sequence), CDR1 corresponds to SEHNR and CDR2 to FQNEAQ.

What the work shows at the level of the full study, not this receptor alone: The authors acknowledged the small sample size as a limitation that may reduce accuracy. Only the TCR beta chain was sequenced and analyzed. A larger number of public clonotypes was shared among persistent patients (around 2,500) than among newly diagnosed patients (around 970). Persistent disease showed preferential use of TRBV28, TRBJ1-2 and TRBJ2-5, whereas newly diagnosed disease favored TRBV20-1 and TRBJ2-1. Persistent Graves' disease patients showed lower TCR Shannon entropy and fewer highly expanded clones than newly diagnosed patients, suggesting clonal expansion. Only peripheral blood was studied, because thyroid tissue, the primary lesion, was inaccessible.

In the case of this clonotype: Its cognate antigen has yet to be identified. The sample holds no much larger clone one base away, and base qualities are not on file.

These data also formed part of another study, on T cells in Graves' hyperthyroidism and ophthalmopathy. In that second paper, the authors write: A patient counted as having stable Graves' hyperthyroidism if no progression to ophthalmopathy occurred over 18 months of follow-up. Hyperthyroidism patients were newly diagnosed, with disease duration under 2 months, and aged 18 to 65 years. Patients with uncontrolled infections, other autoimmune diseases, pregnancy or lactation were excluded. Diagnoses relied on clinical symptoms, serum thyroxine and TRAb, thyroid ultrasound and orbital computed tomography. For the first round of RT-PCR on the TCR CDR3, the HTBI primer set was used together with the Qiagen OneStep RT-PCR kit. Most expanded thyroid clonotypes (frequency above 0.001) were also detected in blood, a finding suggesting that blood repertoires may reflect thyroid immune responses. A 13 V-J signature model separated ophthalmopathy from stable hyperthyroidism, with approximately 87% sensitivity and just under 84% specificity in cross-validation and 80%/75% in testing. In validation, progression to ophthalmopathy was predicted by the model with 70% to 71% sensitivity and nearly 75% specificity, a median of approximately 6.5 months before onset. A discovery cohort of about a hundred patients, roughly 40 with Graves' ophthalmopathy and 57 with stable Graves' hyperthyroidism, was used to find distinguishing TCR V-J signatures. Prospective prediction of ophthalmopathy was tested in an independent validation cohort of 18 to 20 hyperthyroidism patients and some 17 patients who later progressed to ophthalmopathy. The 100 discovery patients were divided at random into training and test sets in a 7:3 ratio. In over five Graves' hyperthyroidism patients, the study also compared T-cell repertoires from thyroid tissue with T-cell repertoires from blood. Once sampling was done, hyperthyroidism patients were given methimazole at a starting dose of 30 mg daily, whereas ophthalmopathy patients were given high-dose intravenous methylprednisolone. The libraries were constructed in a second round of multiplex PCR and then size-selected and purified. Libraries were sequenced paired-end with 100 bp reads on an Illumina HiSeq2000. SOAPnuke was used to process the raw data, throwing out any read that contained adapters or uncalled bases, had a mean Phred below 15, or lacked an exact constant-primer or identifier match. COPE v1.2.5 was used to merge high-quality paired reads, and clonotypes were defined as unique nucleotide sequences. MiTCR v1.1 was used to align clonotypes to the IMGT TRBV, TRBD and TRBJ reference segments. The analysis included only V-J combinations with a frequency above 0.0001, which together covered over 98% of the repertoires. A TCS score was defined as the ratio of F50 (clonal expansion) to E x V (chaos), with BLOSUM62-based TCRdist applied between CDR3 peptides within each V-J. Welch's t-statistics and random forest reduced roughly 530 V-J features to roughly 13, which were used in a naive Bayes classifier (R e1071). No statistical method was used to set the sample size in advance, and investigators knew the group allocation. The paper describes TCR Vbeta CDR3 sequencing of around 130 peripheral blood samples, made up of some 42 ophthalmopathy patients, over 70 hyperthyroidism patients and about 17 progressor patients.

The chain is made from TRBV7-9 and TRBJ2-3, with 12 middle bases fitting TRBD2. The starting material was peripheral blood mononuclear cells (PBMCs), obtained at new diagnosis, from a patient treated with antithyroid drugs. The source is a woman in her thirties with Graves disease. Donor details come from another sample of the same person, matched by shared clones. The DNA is TGTGCCAGCAGCTTTGGACTAGCGGGACGCACAGATACGCAGTATTTT. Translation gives CASSFGLAGRTDTQYF. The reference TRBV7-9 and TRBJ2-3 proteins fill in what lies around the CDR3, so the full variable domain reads DTGVSQNPRHKITKRGQNVTFRCDPISEHNRLYWYRQTLGQGPEFLTYFQNEAQLEKSRLLSDRFSAERPKGSFSTLEIQRTEQGDSAMYLCASSFGLAGRTDTQYFGPGTRLTVL.